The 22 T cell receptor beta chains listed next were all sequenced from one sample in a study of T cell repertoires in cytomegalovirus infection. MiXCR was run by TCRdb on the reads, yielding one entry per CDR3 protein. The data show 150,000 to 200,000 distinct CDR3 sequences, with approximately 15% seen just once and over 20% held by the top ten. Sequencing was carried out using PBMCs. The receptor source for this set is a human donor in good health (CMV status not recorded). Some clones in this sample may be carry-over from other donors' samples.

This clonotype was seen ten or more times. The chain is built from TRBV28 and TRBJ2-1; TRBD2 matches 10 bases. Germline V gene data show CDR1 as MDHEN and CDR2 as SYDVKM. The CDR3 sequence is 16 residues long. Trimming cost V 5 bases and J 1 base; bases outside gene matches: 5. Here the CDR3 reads CASSALLAGSYNEQFF. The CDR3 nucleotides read TGTGCCAGCAGTGCCTTACTAGCGGGATCCTACAATGAGCAGTTCTTC.

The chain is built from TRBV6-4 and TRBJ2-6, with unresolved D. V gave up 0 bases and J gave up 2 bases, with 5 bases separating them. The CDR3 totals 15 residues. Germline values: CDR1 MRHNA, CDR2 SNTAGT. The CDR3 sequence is CASSDSNAGANVLTF. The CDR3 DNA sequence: TGTGCCAGCAGTGACTCGAATGCTGGGGCCAACGTCCTGACTTTC.

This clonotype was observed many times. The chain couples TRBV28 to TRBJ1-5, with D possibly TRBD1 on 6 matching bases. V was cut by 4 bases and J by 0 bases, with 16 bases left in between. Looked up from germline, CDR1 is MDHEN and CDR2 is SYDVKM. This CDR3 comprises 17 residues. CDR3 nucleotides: TGTGCCAGCAGTTCCCTCCTGGGAGGGGGTAGCAATCAGCCCCAGCATTTT. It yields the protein CASSSLLGGGSNQPQHF.

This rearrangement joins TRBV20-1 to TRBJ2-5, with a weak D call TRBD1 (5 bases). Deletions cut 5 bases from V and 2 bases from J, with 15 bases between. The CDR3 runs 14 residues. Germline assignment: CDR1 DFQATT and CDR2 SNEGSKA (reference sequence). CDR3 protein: CSALMGREQETQYF. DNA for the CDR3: TGCAGTGCTCTAATGGGGCGCGAACAAGAGACCCAGTACTTC.

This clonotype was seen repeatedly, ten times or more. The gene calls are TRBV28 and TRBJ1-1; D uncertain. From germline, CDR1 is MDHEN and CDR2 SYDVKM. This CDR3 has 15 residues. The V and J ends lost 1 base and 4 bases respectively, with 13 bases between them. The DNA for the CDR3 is TGTGCCAGCAGTTTATCATTGGTCCTCGGCACTGAAGCTTTCTTT. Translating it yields CASSLSLVLGTEAFF.

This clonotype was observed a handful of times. Here the CDR3 reads CASSYSRRTTNEKLFF. The CDR3 bases are TGTGCCAGCAGTTACTCGAGGAGGACTACTAATGAAAAACTGTTTTTT. The V gene is TRBV6-5, the J gene TRBJ1-4; D uncertain. The CDR3 has 16 residues. The germline V and J ends were trimmed by 0 bases and 2 bases, with 10 bases remaining between them. Germline V gives CDR1 MNHEY, CDR2 SVGAGI.

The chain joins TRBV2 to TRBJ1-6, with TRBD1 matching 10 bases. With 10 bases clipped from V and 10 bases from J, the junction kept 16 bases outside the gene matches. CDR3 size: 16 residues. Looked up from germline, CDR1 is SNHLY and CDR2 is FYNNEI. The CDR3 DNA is TGTGCCAAAGGGCACTCTGGACAGGGGGGCCGGTCACCCCTCCACTTT. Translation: CAKGHSGQGGRSPLHF.

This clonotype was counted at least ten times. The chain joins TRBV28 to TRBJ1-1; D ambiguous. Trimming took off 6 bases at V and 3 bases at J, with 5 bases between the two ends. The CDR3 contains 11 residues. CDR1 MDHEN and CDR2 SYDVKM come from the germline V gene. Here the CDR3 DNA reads TGTGCCAGCAGAACGGACACTGAAGCTTTCTTT. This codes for CASRTDTEAFF. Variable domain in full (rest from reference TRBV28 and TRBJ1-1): DVKVTQSSRYLVKRTGEKVFLECVQDMDHENMFWYRQDPGLGLRLIYFSYDVKMKEKGDIPEGYSVSREKKERFSLILESASTNQTSMYLCASRTDTEAFFGQGTRLTVV.

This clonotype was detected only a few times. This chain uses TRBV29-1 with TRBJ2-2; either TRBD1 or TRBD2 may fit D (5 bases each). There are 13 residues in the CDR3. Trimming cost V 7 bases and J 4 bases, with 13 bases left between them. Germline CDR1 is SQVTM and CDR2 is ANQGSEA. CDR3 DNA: TGCAGCGCCGCTGGGGACCCCACCGGGGAGCTGTTTTTT. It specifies CSAAGDPTGELFF.

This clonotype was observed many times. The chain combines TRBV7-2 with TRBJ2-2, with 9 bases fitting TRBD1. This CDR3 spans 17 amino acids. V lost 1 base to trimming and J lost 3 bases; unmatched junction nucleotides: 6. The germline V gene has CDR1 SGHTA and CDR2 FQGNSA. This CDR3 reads CASSLVADRGYTGELFF. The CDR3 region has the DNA TGTGCCAGCAGCTTAGTAGCGGACAGGGGTTACACCGGGGAGCTGTTTTTT.

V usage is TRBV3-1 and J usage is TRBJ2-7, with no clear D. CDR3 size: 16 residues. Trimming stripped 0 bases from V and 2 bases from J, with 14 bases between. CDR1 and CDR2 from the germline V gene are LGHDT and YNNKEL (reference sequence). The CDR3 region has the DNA TGTGCCAGCAGCCAAGATTCGTCGCAGGTGGCCTACGAGCAGTACTTC. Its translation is CASSQDSSQVAYEQYF.

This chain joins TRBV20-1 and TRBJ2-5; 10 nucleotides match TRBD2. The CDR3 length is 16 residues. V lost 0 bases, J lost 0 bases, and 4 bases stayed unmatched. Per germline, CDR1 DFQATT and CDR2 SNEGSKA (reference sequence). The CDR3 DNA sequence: TGCAGTGCTAGAGATGCGACTAGCGGGTACCAAGAGACCCAGTACTTC. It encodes CSARDATSGYQETQYF.

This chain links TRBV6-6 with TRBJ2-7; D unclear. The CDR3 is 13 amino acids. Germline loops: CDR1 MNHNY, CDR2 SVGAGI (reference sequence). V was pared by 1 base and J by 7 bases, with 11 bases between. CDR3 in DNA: TGTGCCAGCAGTTACTTTCGCACTGGTGAGCAGTACTTC. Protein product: CASSYFRTGEQYF.

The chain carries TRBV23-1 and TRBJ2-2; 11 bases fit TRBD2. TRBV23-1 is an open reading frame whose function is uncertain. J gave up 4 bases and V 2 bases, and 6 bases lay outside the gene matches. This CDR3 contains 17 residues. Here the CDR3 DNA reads TGCGCCAGCAGTCAACCCGGGACTAGCGGCCGCACCGGGGAGCTGTTTTTT. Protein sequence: CASSQPGTSGRTGELFF.

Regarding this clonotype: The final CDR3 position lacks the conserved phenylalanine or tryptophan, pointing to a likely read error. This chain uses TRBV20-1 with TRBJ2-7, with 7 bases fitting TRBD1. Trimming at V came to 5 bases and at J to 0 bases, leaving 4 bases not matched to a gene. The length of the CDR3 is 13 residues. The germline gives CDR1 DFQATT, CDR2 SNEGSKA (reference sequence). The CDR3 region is CSAVTGDSYEQYC. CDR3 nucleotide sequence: TGCAGTGCTGTTACAGGGGACTCCTACGAGCAGTACTGC.

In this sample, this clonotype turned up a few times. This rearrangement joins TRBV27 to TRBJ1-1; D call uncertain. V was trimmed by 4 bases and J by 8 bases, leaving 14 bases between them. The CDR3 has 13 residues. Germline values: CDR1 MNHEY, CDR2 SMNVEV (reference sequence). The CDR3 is CASSSLGGIEAFF. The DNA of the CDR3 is TGTGCCAGCAGTTCCCTAGGAGGGATCGAAGCTTTCTTT.

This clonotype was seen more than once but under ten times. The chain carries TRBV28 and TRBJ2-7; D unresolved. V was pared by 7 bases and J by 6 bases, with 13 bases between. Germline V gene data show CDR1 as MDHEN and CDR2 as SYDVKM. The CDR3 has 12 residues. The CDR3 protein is CASTDPPREQYF. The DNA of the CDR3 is TGTGCCAGCACCGACCCCCCCCGCGAGCAGTACTTC.

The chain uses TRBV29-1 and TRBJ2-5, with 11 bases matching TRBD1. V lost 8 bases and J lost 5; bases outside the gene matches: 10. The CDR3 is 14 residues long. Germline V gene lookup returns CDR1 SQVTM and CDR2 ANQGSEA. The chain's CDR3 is CSTRTGGRKETQYF. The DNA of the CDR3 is TGCAGCACCCGGACAGGGGGCCGAAAGGAGACCCAGTACTTC.

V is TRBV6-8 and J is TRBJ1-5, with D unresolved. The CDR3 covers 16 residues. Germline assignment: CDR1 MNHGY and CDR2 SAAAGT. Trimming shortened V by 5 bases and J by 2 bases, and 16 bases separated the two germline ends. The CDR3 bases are TGTGCCAGCAGTATCGATCTGCCATGGGGCAATCAGCCCCAGCATTTT. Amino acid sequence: CASSIDLPWGNQPQHF.

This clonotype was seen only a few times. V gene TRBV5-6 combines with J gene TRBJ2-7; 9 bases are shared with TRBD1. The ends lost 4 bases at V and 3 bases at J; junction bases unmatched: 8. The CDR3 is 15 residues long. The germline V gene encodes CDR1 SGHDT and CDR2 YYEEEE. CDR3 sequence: CASSLPGDRVYEQYF. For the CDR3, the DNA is TGTGCCAGCAGCCTGCCTGGGGACAGGGTCTACGAGCAGTACTTC.

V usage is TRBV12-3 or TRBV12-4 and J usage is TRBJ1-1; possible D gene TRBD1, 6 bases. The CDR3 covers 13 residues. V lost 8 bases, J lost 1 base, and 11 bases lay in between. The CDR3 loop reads CASPRGGNTEAFF. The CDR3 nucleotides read TGTGCCAGCCCCAGGGGAGGGAACACTGAAGCTTTCTTT.

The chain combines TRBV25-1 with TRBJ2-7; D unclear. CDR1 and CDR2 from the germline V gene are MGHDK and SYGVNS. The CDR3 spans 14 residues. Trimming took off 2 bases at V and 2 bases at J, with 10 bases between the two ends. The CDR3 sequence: CASSEVDRPYEQYF. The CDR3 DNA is TGTGCCAGCAGTGAAGTCGATCGGCCCTACGAGCAGTACTTC.